This passage covers 10 T cell receptor beta chains from one sample sequenced in a study of CD8 T cells in ankylosing spondylitis. Study observations and caveats: In ankylosing spondylitis blood, a motif of eight highly homologous TCR beta variants appeared characteristic.

No antigen has been identified for these receptors. One entry per CDR3 protein, called by TCRdb with MiXCR from the 5' RACE reads. The sample shows more than 500,000 distinct CDR3 sequences, approximately 5% of them seen only once. The sequenced material came from blood, either unsorted or a sorted T cell fraction (not recorded which). The receptors shown here come from a male donor with ankylosing spondylitis.

For the CDR3, the DNA is TGTGCCATGGGCCCTGGACAGGATGAAAAACTGTTTTTT. Translating it yields CAMGPGQDEKLFF. The chain employs TRBV4-2 and TRBJ1-4; 7 nucleotides line up with TRBD1. V was pared by 10 bases and J by 6 bases, with 8 bases of the junction left unmatched. Germline loops: CDR1 LGHNA, CDR2 YNFKEQ. The CDR3 contains 13 residues.

This clonotype has only one observation. The rearrangement joins TRBV20-1 to TRBJ2-7; 9 positions agree with TRBD1. V shed 2 bases, J shed 4 bases, and the junction held 6 bases outside the gene matches. This CDR3 is 14 amino acids long. The germline CDR1 and CDR2 sequences are DFQATT and SNEGSKA (reference sequence). In nucleotides, the CDR3 is TGCAGTGCTAGAAAGCCGGGACAGGGTTACGAGCAGTACTTC. Protein: CSARKPGQGYEQYF.

This clonotype was seen at least ten times. The chain couples TRBV20-1 to TRBJ1-6; 10 nucleotides agree with TRBD1. V lost 3 bases to trimming and J lost 9 bases; unmatched junction nucleotides: 2. The CDR3 is 13 amino acids. Germline-derived CDR1 and CDR2 are DFQATT and SNEGSKA (reference sequence). CDR3 region: CSARGTGASPLHF. The CDR3 DNA reads as TGCAGTGCTAGGGGGACAGGGGCTTCACCCCTCCACTTT.

Details on this clonotype: The conserved closing phenylalanine or tryptophan is absent in this CDR3, likely reflecting a read error. The chain couples TRBV20-1 to TRBJ2-5; D is tentatively TRBD1 or TRBD2 (6 bases each). Germline V lookup: CDR1 DFQATT, CDR2 SNEGSKA (reference sequence). The ends were cut back, 4 bases at V and 3 bases at J, with 18 bases in the middle. The CDR3 covers 15 residues. DNA for the CDR3: TGCAGTGCTAAGCCCCGGGGGCAGTCGAAAGAGACCCAGTACATC. It translates to CSAKPRGQSKETQYI.

This clonotype was counted ten times or more. The rearrangement uses TRBV6-5 and TRBJ1-1, with D maybe TRBD1 (6 bases). The CDR3 has 15 residues. Trimming stripped 0 bases from V and 0 bases from J, with 8 bases between. Per germline, CDR1 MNHEY and CDR2 SVGAGI. The CDR3 nucleotides are TGTGCCAGCAGTTACTCCCCAGGGGTGAACACTGAAGCTTTCTTT. It yields the protein CASSYSPGVNTEAFF.

This clonotype was detected many times. This chain links TRBV7-2 with TRBJ2-5; TRBD2 matches at 7 bases. Germline CDR1 SGHTA, CDR2 FQGNSA. The CDR3 sequence is 13 residues long. The V gene end was trimmed by 5 bases and the J gene end by 5 bases; junction bases not matched to a gene: 5. The DNA of the CDR3 is TGTGCCAGCAGCAGGACTAGAGGGGAGACCCAGTACTTC. It specifies CASSRTRGETQYF.

This clonotype showed up many times. The V call is TRBV20-1, the J call TRBJ1-2, with a possible D match to TRBD1 (6 bases). The CDR3 length is 15 residues. The V end was cut by 5 bases, the J end by 3 bases, with 19 bases between. CDR1 is DFQATT, CDR2 SNEGSKA, per germline (reference sequence). The CDR3 reads CSAPPGGRVDYGYTF. DNA of the CDR3: TGCAGTGCTCCACCCGGGGGCAGGGTCGACTATGGCTACACCTTC.

In this sample, this clonotype turned up many times. The chain employs TRBV7-6 and TRBJ1-1, with D possibly matching TRBD1 (6 bases). CDR1 SGHVS and CDR2 FNYEAQ come from the germline V gene. This CDR3 region has 14 residues. The V end was cut by 2 bases, the J end by 1 base, with 8 bases between. The DNA of the CDR3 is TGTGCCAGCAGCTTATCCAGGGGGAACACTGAAGCTTTCTTT. It translates to CASSLSRGNTEAFF.

This clonotype showed up many times. The CDR3 nucleotides are TGCAGTGCTAGAGGTGTTAGCGGGAGGACCTACAATGAGCAGTTCTTC. The encoded protein is CSARGVSGRTYNEQFF. The V call is TRBV20-1, the J call TRBJ2-1, with TRBD2 matching over 10 bases. Unmatched junction bases numbered 5, after V lost 1 base and J lost 2 bases. The CDR3 runs 16 residues. CDR1 DFQATT and CDR2 SNEGSKA come from the germline V gene (reference sequence).

This clonotype was picked up many times. CDR3 DNA sequence: TGTGCCAGCAGCTTTTCTCAGCCCCAGCATTTT. This translates into CASSFSQPQHF. The rearrangement joins TRBV5-8 to TRBJ1-5; D not certain. V was trimmed by 2 bases and J by 6 bases, leaving 3 bases between them. CDR1 and CDR2 from the germline V gene are SGHTS and YDEGEE. The CDR3 is made up of 11 amino acids.